The clone carrying this T cell receptor (beta chain) was observed a single time. Its target is unknown. A read error may produce the germline difference seen at one junction end. This entry is derived from a study of regulatory T cells in long-lasting Graves disease. Points from the study as a whole: Persistent Graves' patients had lower TCR diversity than newly diagnosed ones.

CDR3-region Arm-PCR and iRepertoire HTBI primers produced the TCR beta libraries. TCRdb fed the multiplex PCR reads into MiXCR, producing one record per CDR3 protein. Altogether around 470,000 distinct CDR3 sequences are present, around 15% being singletons, with the ten largest covering about a sixth. The CDR3 has 15 residues. Time point noted: newly diagnosed GD, antithyroid drugs for less than 3 months. Isolated PBMC RNA provided the starting material for the TCR library. The patients included were those that came from an endocrinology department in Xi'an, China. A further study also used this sample, focusing on T cells in Graves' hyperthyroidism and ophthalmopathy. That work adds: Graves' hyperthyroidism was deemed stable given no ophthalmopathy progression within 18 months. Initially, a first-round RT-PCR of the TCR CDR3 employed the HTBI primer set.

Sequencing used peripheral blood mononuclear cells (PBMCs), obtained at new diagnosis, from a patient treated with antithyroid drugs. This clonotype was sampled from a woman aged 50 to 60 with Graves disease. V and J are TRBV12-3 or TRBV12-4 and TRBJ2-3; D may match TRBD1 or TRBD2 (5 bases each). CDR3: CASSLGPPRTDTQYF. The CDR3 coding sequence is TGTGCCAGCAGTTTGGGACCACCTCGCACAGATACGCAATATTTT.